One sample yielded the 19 T cell receptor beta chains listed below, sequenced in a study of OX40 agonist ivuxolimab in advanced cancers. The protocol was immunoSEQ multiplex PCR, while the TCRdb copy is restricted to in-frame clones and leaves out a portion. This table has about 81,000 clones, 93% appearing once. The sample was CD4+ or CD8+ T cells sorted from blood, taken in a trial of the OX40 agonist ivuxolimab. The origin of the receptors is an adult with an advanced solid tumor such as melanoma, head and neck, liver or kidney cancer.

The table lists this clone with a count of one. V usage is TRBV28 and J usage is TRBJ2-5; the D is unclear. There are 16 residues in the CDR3. V was clipped by 1 base and J by 1 base, with 13 bases between them. In germline, CDR1 is MDHEN, CDR2 SYDVKM. The CDR3, as DNA: TGTGCCAGCAGTTTATTTGGCTCCACGGTCCAAGAGACCCAGTACTTC. This translates into CASSLFGSTVQETQYF.

CDR3 amino acids: CASSLGGSSSYEQYF. DNA of the CDR3: TGTGCCAGCAGTTTAGGGGGCTCCAGCTCCTACGAGCAGTACTTC. The rearrangement uses TRBV28 and TRBJ2-7; a possible D gene is TRBD1 (6 bases). Per germline, CDR1 MDHEN and CDR2 SYDVKM. This CDR3 has 15 amino acids. Trimming left V 2 bases short and J 0 bases short, with 11 bases between.

The rearrangement uses TRBV11-3 and TRBJ2-1; a possible D gene is TRBD2 (6 bases). Germline V lookup: CDR1 SGHNT, CDR2 YENEEA. V was clipped by 6 bases and J by 8 bases, with 11 bases between them. The CDR3 extends over 12 amino acids. The CDR3 DNA reads TGTGCCAGCAGGTCGGGAGAGGATGAGCAGTTCTTC. Translated, it gives CASRSGEDEQFF.

V gene TRBV27 combines with J gene TRBJ1-5; TRBD1 matches 7 bases. In germline, CDR1 is MNHEY, CDR2 SMNVEV (reference sequence). The CDR3 totals 15 residues. J lost 1 base, V lost 6 bases, and 6 bases had no gene match. The CDR3 DNA reads TGTGCCAGCAGACTGACAGGGACAAGCAATCAGCCCCAGCATTTT. This codes for CASRLTGTSNQPQHF.

The V call is TRBV6-5, the J call TRBJ2-7; D call uncertain. The CDR3 runs to 13 residues. Germline-derived CDR1 and CDR2 are MNHEY and SVGAGI. Trimming cost V 6 bases and J 6 bases, with 15 bases left between them. CDR3 protein: CASSPGLVSEQYF. CDR3 in DNA: TGTGCCAGCAGCCCGGGCCTCGTTAGCGAGCAGTACTTC.

This clone was counted once. The chain combines TRBV27 with TRBJ1-6; no firm D call. The CDR3 is made up of 14 amino acids. Germline loops: CDR1 MNHEY, CDR2 SMNVEV (reference sequence). Trimming took off 2 bases at V and 3 bases at J, with 5 bases between the two ends. Written as DNA, the CDR3 is TGTGCCAGCAGTTTAATAGTCTATAATTCACCCCTCCACTTT. Residues: CASSLIVYNSPLHF.

This chain connects TRBV6-1 to TRBJ1-4; no definite D call. CDR1 and CDR2 (germline): MNHNS, SASEGT. The CDR3 length is 17 residues. The V end lost 4 bases, the J end lost 1 base, and 16 bases lay between the germline ends. The CDR3 region has the DNA TGTGCCAGCAGTGCTCCGGGGAAGAGGGTAACTAATGAAAAACTGTTTTTT. Its protein product is CASSAPGKRVTNEKLFF.

The chain couples TRBV5-4 to TRBJ2-6; TRBD2 might be the D (5 bases). CDR3 length: 15 residues. V lost 2 bases, J lost 3 bases, and 9 bases lay in between. Germline lookup yields CDR1 SGHNT and CDR2 YYREEE (reference sequence). This CDR3 is CASSLGGGGANVLTF. The DNA of the CDR3 is TGTGCCAGCAGCTTAGGAGGAGGTGGGGCCAACGTCCTGACTTTC.

This chain uses TRBV6-1 with TRBJ1-1, with 7 bases that match TRBD1. The trim removed 8 bases at V and 8 bases at J, leaving 2 bases unmatched. The CDR3 runs to 10 residues. CDR1 is MNHNS, CDR2 SASEGT, per germline. DNA for the CDR3: TGTGCCAGCCCGGACAGGGAAGCTTTCTTT. It encodes CASPDREAFF.

This clone was detected only a few times. The V call is TRBV27, the J call TRBJ1-5; D is undetermined. Germline assignment: CDR1 MNHEY and CDR2 SMNVEV (reference sequence). V was clipped by 5 bases and J by 9 bases, with 11 bases between them. The CDR3 is 12 amino acids. Here the CDR3 reads CASSNLSWPQHF. For the CDR3, the DNA is TGTGCCAGCAGTAACCTTTCCTGGCCCCAGCATTTT.

The rearrangement links TRBV19 to TRBJ1-2, with 9 bases that match TRBD1. V lost 6 bases, J lost 4 bases, and 6 bases stayed unmatched. Looked up from germline, CDR1 is LNHDA and CDR2 is SQIVND (reference sequence). The CDR3 extends over 14 amino acids. The CDR3 DNA is TGTGCCAGTAGCCCCTGGGACAGGGTCTATGGCTACACCTTC. The encoded protein is CASSPWDRVYGYTF. The variable domain in full, completed from reference TRBV19 and TRBJ1-2, reads DGGITQSPKYLFRKEGQNVTLSCEQNLNHDAMYWYRQDPGQGLRLIYYSQIVNDFQKGDIAEGYSVSREKKESFPLTVTSAQKNPTAFYLCASSPWDRVYGYTFGSGTRLTVV.

The J gene is TRBJ2-7, the V gene TRBV18, with 8 bases aligning to TRBD2. Looked up from germline, CDR1 is KGHSH and CDR2 is LQKENI. The CDR3 is 15 residues long. V dropped 3 bases and J dropped 5; count of bases not matched to a gene: 9. This CDR3 is CASSPGRTSLDEQYF. In DNA form, the CDR3 reads TGTGCCAGCTCACCTGGAAGGACTAGCCTCGACGAGCAGTACTTC.

The rearrangement links TRBV4-1 to TRBJ1-2; D is ambiguous. Germline assignment: CDR1 MGHRA and CDR2 YSYEKL. V lost 6 bases and J 0 bases, leaving 14 bases between the germline ends. CDR3 length: 15 residues. In DNA, the CDR3 is TGCGCCAGCAGACGGGATTCAGGTTCTAACTATGGCTACACCTTC. Translated: CASRRDSGSNYGYTF.

This chain connects TRBV28 to TRBJ1-5; no definite D call. V shed 1 base and J shed 3 bases, with 10 bases lying between them. Germline V gene sequence: CDR1 MDHEN, CDR2 SYDVKM. The CDR3 has 15 amino acids. DNA for the CDR3: TGTGCCAGCAGTTTATATAGCAGCTCCAATCAGCCCCAGCATTTT. It is translated as CASSLYSSSNQPQHF.

The V call is TRBV4-1, the J call TRBJ1-1; weak D call: TRBD1 (5 bases). The germline CDR1 and CDR2 sequences are MGHRA and YSYEKL. Trimming took off 0 bases at V and 2 bases at J, with 13 bases between the two ends. This CDR3 region has 16 residues. The CDR3 DNA reads TGCGCCAGCAGCCAAGATCAGGGCCCCCCCAACACTGAAGCTTTCTTT. Protein product: CASSQDQGPPNTEAFF.

This clone was seen only a few times. The rearrangement joins TRBV29-1 to TRBJ1-4, with D possibly TRBD1 on 5 matching bases. The V end was cut by 4 bases, the J end by 8 bases, with 11 bases between. Germline lookup yields CDR1 SQVTM and CDR2 ANQGSEA. The CDR3 spans 12 residues. In DNA form, the CDR3 reads TGCAGCGTTGCAGGGTTGGGGGAAAAACTGTTTTTT. This codes for CSVAGLGEKLFF.

The rearrangement joins TRBV27 to TRBJ2-7; 8 bases align to TRBD1. With V trimmed by 9 bases and J by 4 bases, 5 bases remained unmatched. The CDR3 has 12 residues. From germline, CDR1 is MNHEY and CDR2 SMNVEV (reference sequence). CDR3 DNA sequence: TGTGCCAGGGACAGGGTCGGGTACGAGCAGTACTTC. Its translation: CARDRVGYEQYF.

This clone was counted between two and nine times. The chain links TRBV27 to TRBJ2-2; D call uncertain. V lost 4 bases to trimming and J lost 2 bases, with 8 bases between them. The CDR3 extends over 14 amino acids. Germline CDR1 and CDR2: MNHEY and SMNVEV (reference sequence). CDR3 protein: CASSSGYNTGELFF. CDR3 DNA: TGTGCCAGCAGTTCTGGCTACAACACCGGGGAGCTGTTTTTT.

The genes are TRBV9 and TRBJ2-5; the match to TRBD2 covers 8 bases. J gave up 5 bases and V 3 bases, and 9 bases lay outside the gene matches. The germline gives CDR1 SGDLS, CDR2 YYNGEE. The CDR3 contains 15 residues. The CDR3 loop is CASSAPGLGGETQYF. The CDR3 DNA reads TGTGCCAGCAGCGCCCCGGGACTAGGCGGGGAGACCCAGTACTTC.